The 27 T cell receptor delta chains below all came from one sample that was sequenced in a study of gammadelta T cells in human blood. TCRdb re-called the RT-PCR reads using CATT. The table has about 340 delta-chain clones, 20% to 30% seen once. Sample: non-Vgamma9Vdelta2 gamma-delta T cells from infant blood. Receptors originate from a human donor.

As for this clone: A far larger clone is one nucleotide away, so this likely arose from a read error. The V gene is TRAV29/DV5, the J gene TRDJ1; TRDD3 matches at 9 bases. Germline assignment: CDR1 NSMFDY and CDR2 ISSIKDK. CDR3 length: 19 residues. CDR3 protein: CAARPPTWTGGLHTDKHIF. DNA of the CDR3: TGTGCAGCGCGGCCTCCTACGTGGACTGGGGGACTCCACACCGATAAACACATCTTT.

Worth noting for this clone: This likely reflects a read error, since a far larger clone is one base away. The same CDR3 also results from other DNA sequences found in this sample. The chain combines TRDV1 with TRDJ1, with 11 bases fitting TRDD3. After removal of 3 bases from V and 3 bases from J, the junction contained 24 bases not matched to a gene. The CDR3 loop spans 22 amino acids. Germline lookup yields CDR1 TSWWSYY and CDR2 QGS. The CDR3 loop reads CALGDGGSGPPWGIHGADKLIF. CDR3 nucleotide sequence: TGTGCTCTTGGGGACGGGGGTTCTGGTCCCCCCTGGGGGATACATGGGGCCGATAAACTCATCTTT.

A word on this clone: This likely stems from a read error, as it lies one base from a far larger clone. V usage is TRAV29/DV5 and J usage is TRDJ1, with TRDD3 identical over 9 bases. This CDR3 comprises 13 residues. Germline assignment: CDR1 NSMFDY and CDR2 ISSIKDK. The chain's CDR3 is CAATGGFTNKLIF. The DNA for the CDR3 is TGTGCAGCAACTGGGGGATTCACCAATAAACTCATCTTT.

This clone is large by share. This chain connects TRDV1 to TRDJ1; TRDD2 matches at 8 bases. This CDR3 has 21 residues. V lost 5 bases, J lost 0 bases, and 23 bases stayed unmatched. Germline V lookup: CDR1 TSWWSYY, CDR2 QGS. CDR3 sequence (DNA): TGTGCTCTTGGGTTCACCTCCACTTCCTACCCCATCATTCGATACACCGATAAACTCATCTTT. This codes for CALGFTSTSYPIIRYTDKLIF.

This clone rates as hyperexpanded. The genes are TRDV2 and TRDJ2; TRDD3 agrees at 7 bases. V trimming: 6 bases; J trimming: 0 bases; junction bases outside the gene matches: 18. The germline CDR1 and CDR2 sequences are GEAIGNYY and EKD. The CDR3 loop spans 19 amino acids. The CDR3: CACPRVQGDPPSLTAQLFF. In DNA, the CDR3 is TGTGCCTGTCCTCGGGTGCAGGGGGATCCCCCCTCTTTGACAGCACAACTCTTCTTT.

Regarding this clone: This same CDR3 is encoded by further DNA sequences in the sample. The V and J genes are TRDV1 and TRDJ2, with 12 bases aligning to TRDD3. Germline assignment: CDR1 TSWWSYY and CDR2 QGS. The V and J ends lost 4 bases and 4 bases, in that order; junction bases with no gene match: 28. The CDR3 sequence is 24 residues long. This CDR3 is CALGGTQHTFLPTGGYRGTAQLFF. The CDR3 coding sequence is TGTGCTCTTGGGGGGACACAACACACTTTCCTACCTACTGGGGGATACCGGGGGACAGCACAACTCTTCTTT.

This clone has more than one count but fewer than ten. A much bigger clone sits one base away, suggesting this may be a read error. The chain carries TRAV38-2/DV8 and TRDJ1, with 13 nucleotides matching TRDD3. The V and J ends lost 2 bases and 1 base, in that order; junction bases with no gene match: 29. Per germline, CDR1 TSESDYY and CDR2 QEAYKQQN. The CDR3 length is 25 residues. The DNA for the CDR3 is TGTGCTTATAGGAGGGCTCTCTTCCTACCTGGGCCATTTACTGGGGGATACGAAAGCACCGATAAACTCATCTTT. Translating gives CAYRRALFLPGPFTGGYESTDKLIF.

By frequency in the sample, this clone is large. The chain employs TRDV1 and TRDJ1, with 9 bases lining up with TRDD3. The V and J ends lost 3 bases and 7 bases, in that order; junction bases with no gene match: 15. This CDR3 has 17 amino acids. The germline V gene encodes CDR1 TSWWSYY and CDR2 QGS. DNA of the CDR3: TGTGCTCTTGGGGATTACCGGACTGGGGGGATACCCCCTAAACTCATCTTT. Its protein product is CALGDYRTGGIPPKLIF.

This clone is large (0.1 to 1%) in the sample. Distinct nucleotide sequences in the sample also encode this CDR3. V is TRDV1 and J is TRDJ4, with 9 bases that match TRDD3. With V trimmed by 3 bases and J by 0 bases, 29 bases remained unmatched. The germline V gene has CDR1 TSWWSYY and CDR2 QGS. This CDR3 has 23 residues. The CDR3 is CALGEYLLPSSPYWGTTARPLIF. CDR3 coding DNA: TGTGCTCTTGGGGAGTACCTCCTACCCTCCTCTCCGTACTGGGGGACCACGGCCAGACCCCTGATCTTT.

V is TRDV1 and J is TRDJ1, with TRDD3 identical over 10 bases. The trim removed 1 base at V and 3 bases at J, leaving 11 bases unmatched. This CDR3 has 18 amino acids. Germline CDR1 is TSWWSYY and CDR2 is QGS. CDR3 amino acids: CALGERVDWGMDADKLIF. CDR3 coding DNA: TGTGCTCTTGGGGAACGGGTGGACTGGGGGATGGATGCCGATAAACTCATCTTT.

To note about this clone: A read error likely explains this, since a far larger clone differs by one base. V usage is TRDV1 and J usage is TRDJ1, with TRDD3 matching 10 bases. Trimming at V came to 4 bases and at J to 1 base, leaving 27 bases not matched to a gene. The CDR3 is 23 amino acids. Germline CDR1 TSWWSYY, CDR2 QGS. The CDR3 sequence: CALGAQLIQSYWGIPLRTDKLIF. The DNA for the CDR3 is TGTGCTCTTGGGGCACAACTTATCCAATCGTACTGGGGGATTCCCCTCCGCACCGATAAACTCATCTTT.

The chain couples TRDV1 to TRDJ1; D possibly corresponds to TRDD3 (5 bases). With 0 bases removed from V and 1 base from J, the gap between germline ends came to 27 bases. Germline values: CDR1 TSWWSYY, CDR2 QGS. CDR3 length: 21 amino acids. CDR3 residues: CALGELLVYFEWGTPTDKLIF. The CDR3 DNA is TGTGCTCTTGGGGAACTCCTAGTCTATTTCGAGTGGGGTACCCCCACCGATAAACTCATCTTT.

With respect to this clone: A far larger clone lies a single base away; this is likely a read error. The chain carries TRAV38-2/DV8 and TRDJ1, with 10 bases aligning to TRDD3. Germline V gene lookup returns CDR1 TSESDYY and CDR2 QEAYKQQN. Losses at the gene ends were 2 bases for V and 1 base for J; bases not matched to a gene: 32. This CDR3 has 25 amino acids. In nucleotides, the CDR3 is TGTGCTTATAGGAGGGCTCTCTTCCTACCTAGGCCATTTACTGGGGGATGCGAAAGCACCGATAAACTCATCTTT. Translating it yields CAYRRALFLPRPFTGGCESTDKLIF.

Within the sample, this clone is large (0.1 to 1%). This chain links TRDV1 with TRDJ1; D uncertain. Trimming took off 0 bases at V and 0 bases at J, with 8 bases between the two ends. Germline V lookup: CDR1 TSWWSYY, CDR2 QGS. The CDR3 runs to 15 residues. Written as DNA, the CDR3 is TGTGCTCTTGGGGAACTTACCATCTACACCGATAAACTCATCTTT. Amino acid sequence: CALGELTIYTDKLIF.

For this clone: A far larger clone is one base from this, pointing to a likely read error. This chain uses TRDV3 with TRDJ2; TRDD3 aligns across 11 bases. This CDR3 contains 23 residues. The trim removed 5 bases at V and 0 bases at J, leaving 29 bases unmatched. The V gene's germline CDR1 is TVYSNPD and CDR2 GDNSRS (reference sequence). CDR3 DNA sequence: TGTGCCGCGGACGAATCCTGTCACCTGTTTTGGGGGATACGACCCCCTTTGACAGCACAACTCTTCTTT. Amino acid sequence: CAADESCHLFWGIRPPLTAQLFF. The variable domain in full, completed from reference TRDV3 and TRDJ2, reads CDKVTQSSPDQTVASGSEVVLLCTYDTVYSNPDLFWYRIRPDYSFQFVFYGDNSRSEGADFTQGRFSVKHILTQKAFHLVISPVRTEDSATYYCAADESCHLFWGIRPPLTAQLFFGKGTQLIVEP.

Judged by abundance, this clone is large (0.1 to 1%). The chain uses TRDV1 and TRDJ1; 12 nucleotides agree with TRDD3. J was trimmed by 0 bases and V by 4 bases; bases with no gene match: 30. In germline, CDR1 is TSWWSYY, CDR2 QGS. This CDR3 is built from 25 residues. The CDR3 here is CALGGIAFPRLFTGGYSTHTDKLIF. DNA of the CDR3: TGTGCTCTTGGGGGAATTGCCTTCCCTCGCCTGTTTACTGGGGGATACTCCACCCACACCGATAAACTCATCTTT.

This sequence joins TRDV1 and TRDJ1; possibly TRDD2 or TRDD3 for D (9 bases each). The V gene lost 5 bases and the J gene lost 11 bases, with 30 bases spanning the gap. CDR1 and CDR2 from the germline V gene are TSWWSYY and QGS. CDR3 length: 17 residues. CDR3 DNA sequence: TGTGCTCTTGGGATCCCCTTCCTACGGCCAACTGGGGGAGGGCTCATCTTT. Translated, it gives CALGIPFLRPTGGGLIF.

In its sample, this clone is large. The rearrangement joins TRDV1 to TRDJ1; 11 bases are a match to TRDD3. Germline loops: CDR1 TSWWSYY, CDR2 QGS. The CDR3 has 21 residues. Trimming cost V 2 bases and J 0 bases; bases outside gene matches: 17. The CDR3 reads CALGEAAEAWGIPSYTDKLIF. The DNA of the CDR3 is TGTGCTCTTGGGGAAGCGGCCGAAGCCTGGGGGATACCATCGTACACCGATAAACTCATCTTT.

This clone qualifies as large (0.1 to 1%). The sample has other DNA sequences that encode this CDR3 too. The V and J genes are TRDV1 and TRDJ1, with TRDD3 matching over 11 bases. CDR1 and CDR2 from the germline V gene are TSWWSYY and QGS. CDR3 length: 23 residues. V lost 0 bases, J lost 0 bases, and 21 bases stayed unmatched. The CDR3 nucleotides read TGTGCTCTTGGGGAACTAGGGTGCGACGTACTGGGGGATAGGCGGAATGACACCGATAAACTCATCTTT. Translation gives CALGELGCDVLGDRRNDTDKLIF.

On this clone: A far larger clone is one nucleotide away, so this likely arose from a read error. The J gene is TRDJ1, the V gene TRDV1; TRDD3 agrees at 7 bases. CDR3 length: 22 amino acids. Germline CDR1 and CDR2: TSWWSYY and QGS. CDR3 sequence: CALWELRPYWGSLLIYTDKLIF. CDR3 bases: TGTGCTCTTTGGGAACTAAGGCCATACTGGGGATCCCTCCTCATATACACCGATAAACTCATCTTT.

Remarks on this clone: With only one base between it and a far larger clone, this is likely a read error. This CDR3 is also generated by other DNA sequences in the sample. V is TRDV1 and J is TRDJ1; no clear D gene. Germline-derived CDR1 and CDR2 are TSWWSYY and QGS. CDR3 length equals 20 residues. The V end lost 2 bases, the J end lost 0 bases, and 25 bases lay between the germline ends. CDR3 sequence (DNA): TGTGCTCTTGGGGAAGTCCCCCCTCGCCATCCTGGATGTTACACCGATAAACTCATCTTT. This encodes CALGEVPPRHPGCYTDKLIF.

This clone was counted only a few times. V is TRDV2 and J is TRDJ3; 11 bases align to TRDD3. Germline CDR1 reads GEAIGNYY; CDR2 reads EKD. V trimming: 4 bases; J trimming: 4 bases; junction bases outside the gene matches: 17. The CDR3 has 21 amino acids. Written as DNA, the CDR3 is TGTGCCTGTGAGCGGCTGGGGGATACCACCATTCATCCTTGGGACACCCGACAGATGTTTTTC. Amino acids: CACERLGDTTIHPWDTRQMFF.

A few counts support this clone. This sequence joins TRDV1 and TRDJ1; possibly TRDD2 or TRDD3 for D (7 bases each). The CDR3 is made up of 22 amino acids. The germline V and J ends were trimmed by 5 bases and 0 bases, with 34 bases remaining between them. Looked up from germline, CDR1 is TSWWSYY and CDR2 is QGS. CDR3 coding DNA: TGTGCTCTTGGGTCCCCCTCGCGGGGGGATTCCTACTCTTCCTGGTACACCGATAAACTCATCTTT. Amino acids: CALGSPSRGDSYSSWYTDKLIF.

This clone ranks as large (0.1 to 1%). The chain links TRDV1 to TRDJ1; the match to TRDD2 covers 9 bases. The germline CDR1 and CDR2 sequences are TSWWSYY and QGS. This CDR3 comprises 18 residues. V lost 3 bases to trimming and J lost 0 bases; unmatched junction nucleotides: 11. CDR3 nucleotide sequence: TGTGCTCTTGGGGACCTCAGGCCTTCCTACTTCTACACCGATAAACTCATCTTT. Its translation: CALGDLRPSYFYTDKLIF.

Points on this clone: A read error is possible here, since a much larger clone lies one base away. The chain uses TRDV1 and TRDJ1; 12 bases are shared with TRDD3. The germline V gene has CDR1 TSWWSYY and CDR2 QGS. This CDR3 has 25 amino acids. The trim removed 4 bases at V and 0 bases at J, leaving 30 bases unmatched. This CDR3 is CALGGIAFPRLFTGGYPTHTDKLIF. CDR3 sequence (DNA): TGTGCTCTTGGGGGAATTGCCTTCCCTCGCCTGTTTACTGGGGGATACCCCACCCACACCGATAAACTCATCTTT.

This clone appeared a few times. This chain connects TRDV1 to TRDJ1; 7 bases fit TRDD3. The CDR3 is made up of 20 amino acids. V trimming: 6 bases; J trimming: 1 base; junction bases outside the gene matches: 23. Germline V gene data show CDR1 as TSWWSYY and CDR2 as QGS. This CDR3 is CALGLFPALRWGKTTDKLIF. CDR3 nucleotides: TGTGCTCTTGGTCTCTTCCCCGCCCTACGGTGGGGGAAAACCACCGATAAACTCATCTTT.

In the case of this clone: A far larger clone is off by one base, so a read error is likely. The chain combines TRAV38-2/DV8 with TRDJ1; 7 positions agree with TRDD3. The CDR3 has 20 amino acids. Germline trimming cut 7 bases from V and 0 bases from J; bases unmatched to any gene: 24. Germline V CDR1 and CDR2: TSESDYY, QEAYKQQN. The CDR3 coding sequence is TGTGCTTATTACTCTTCCGAAGTACTGGGGAATCCCGCGTACACCGATAAACTCATCTTT. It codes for CAYYSSEVLGNPAYTDKLIF.